Below are 14 T cell receptor beta chains sequenced from a single sample in a study of identical twins. A single record per CDR3 protein comes from TCRdb applying MiXCR to the 5' RACE reads. The table has approximately 590,000 distinct CDR3 sequences, 9% to 10% seen once. The data also belong to a second study, concerning yellow fever vaccine responses in identical twins.

Sequences were obtained from PBMCs. The receptor set was obtained from a woman younger than 35 in good health.

The chain couples TRBV6-6 to TRBJ1-1; D is unresolved. The ends were cut back, 3 bases at V and 10 bases at J, with 9 bases in the middle. The CDR3 is made up of 11 amino acids. Looked up from germline, CDR1 is MNHNY and CDR2 is SVGAGI (reference sequence). This CDR3 reads CASSYIGGAFF. The CDR3 DNA reads TGTGCCAGCAGTTATATCGGTGGAGCTTTCTTT.

This clonotype has a count of ten or more. The genes are TRBV27 and TRBJ2-2, with D possibly being TRBD2 (5 bases). This CDR3 is 15 amino acids long. Germline V lookup: CDR1 MNHEY, CDR2 SMNVEV (reference sequence). V was cut by 6 bases and J by 1 base, with 12 bases left in between. The CDR3 coding sequence is TGTGCCAGCAGCTTGACTACTGGGAACACCGGGGAGCTGTTTTTT. Protein product: CASSLTTGNTGELFF.

This clonotype has a count of ten or more. This CDR3 is CASSPSGGRSEQYF. Here the CDR3 DNA reads TGTGCCAGCAGCCCCTCGGGCGGGAGGAGCGAGCAGTACTTC. This sequence joins TRBV6-2 or TRBV6-3 and TRBJ2-7; 8 bases agree with TRBD2. CDR1 MNHEY and CDR2 SVGEGT come from the germline V gene. V dropped 6 bases and J dropped 6; count of bases not matched to a gene: 10. The CDR3 covers 14 residues.

The chain recombines TRBV12-3 or TRBV12-4 with TRBJ2-7; D gene ambiguous. The CDR3 loop spans 12 amino acids. Trimming pared 6 bases from V and 4 bases from J, leaving 10 bases between. In DNA, the CDR3 is TGTGCCAGCAGAACGAACAATTACGAGCAGTACTTC. This gives the protein CASRTNNYEQYF.

Ten or more counts support this clonotype. CDR3 sequence: CSAGTPPSGSYNEQFF. As DNA, the CDR3 is TGCAGTGCAGGAACCCCCCCCAGCGGGAGCTACAATGAGCAGTTCTTC. The V and J genes are TRBV20-1 and TRBJ2-1; TRBD2 matches at 8 bases. This CDR3 region has 16 residues. Germline V gene lookup returns CDR1 DFQATT and CDR2 SNEGSKA (reference sequence). The V and J ends lost 6 bases and 3 bases, in that order; junction bases with no gene match: 13.

At least ten counts were recorded for this clonotype. The genes are TRBV11-2 and TRBJ2-5; D possibly matches TRBD1 or TRBD2 (5 bases each). CDR3 length: 14 residues. The germline V gene has CDR1 SGHAT and CDR2 FQNNGV. Trimming cost V 3 bases and J 4 bases, with 12 bases left between them. The CDR3 bases are TGTGCCAGCAGCTTTACCCGGGGCCTAGAGACCCAGTACTTC. It codes for CASSFTRGLETQYF.

This clonotype came up a few times. This rearrangement joins TRBV27 to TRBJ2-6; D unclear. The ends were cut back, 5 bases at V and 0 bases at J, with 8 bases in the middle. The germline gives CDR1 MNHEY, CDR2 SMNVEV (reference sequence). This CDR3 has 15 residues. This CDR3 is CASSPVHSGANVLTF. The CDR3 coding sequence is TGTGCCAGCAGTCCCGTACACTCTGGGGCCAACGTCCTGACTTTC.

The J gene is TRBJ2-1, the V gene TRBV4-2, with TRBD2 matching 13 bases. J lost 7 bases, V lost 4 bases, and 16 bases had no gene match. CDR3 length equals 19 residues. CDR1 LGHNA and CDR2 YNFKEQ come from the germline V gene. In DNA form, the CDR3 reads TGTGCCAGCAGCCGAAGACTAGCGGGAGGCCTTAAGGTGGGAAATGAGCAGTTCTTC. The encoded protein is CASSRRLAGGLKVGNEQFF.

V usage is TRBV5-6 and J usage is TRBJ2-3, with 7 positions matching TRBD1. Germline V gene data show CDR1 as SGHDT and CDR2 as YYEEEE. This CDR3 region has 15 residues. Trimming removed 5 bases from V and 1 base from J; junction bases left unmatched: 7. The CDR3 protein is CASSPGQSRTDTQYF. CDR3 nucleotides: TGTGCCAGCAGTCCGGGACAGTCCCGCACAGATACGCAGTATTTT.

This clonotype has a count of ten or more. CDR3 loop: CSVPPSGYTQETQYF. Here the CDR3 DNA reads TGCAGCGTTCCGCCGAGCGGGTATACCCAAGAGACCCAGTACTTC. The rearrangement uses TRBV29-1 and TRBJ2-5; a weak D match, TRBD2 (6 bases). Germline V CDR1 and CDR2: SQVTM, ANQGSEA. CDR3 length: 15 residues. V was shortened by 5 bases and J by 1 base, with 17 bases between the two germline ends.

The chain is built from TRBV20-1 and TRBJ2-7; the D gene is possibly TRBD1 (6 bases). Trimming removed 0 bases from V and 7 bases from J, with 16 bases in between. This CDR3 region has 14 residues. CDR1 is DFQATT, CDR2 SNEGSKA, per germline (reference sequence). In DNA, the CDR3 is TGCAGTGCTAGAGATCTTGGGGGCTTGGGTGAGCAGTACTTC. Translating gives CSARDLGGLGEQYF.

This clonotype was picked up a small number of times. The gene calls are TRBV6-4 and TRBJ1-1; D not certain. Germline V gene sequence: CDR1 MRHNA, CDR2 SNTAGT. V was clipped by 3 bases and J by 1 base, with 6 bases between them. The CDR3 has 13 amino acids. The CDR3, as DNA: TGTGCCAGCAGTGATGTGACGAACACTGAAGCTTTCTTT. Residues: CASSDVTNTEAFF.

The CDR3 DNA is TGTGCCAGCACCAGGGGGATCAACACTGAAGCTTTCTTT. This sequence encodes CASTRGINTEAFF. J is TRBJ1-1 and V is TRBV3-1; 7 nucleotides line up with TRBD1. CDR3 size: 13 residues. Germline CDR1 is LGHDT and CDR2 is YNNKEL (reference sequence). V shed 7 bases, J shed 2 bases, and the junction held 4 bases outside the gene matches. The variable domain in full, completed from reference TRBV3-1 and TRBJ1-1, reads DTAVSQTPKYLVTQMGNDKSIKCEQNLGHDTMYWYKQDSKKFLKIMFSYNNKELIINETVPNRFSPKSPDKAHLNLHINSLELGDSAVYFCASTRGINTEAFFGQGTRLTVV.

This clonotype was seen ten or more times. CDR3 loop: CSVGTWDRGLYEQFF. The CDR3 nucleotides are TGCAGCGTTGGCACTTGGGACAGGGGACTCTATGAGCAGTTCTTC. This rearrangement joins TRBV29-1 to TRBJ2-1; 10 bases map to TRBD1. CDR3 length: 15 residues. CDR1 and CDR2 from the germline V gene are SQVTM and ANQGSEA. V was pared by 4 bases and J by 8 bases, with 11 bases of the junction left unmatched.